The 27 T cell receptor beta chains presented below share a single source sample, sequenced in a study of identical twins. From the 5' RACE reads, TCRdb called clonotypes with MiXCR, one entry per CDR3 protein. The sample includes approximately 140,000 distinct CDR3 sequences, approximately 4% of them seen just once. The sequenced material came from memory T cells sorted from blood. These receptors came from a man between 18 and 29 years old in good health.

This clonotype was observed many times. This chain connects TRBV11-2 to TRBJ2-1; 7 bases agree with TRBD2. CDR3 size: 12 residues. V trimming: 5 bases; J trimming: 14 bases; junction bases outside the gene matches: 9. Per the germline V gene, CDR1 is SGHAT and CDR2 is FQNNGV. CDR3 DNA sequence: TGTGCCAGCAGCCAACGGACTAGTCCGGAGTTCTTC. It yields the protein CASSQRTSPEFF.

This clonotype was observed at least ten times. The J gene is TRBJ1-2, the V gene TRBV28, with D hard to call. V lost 6 bases and J lost 5, with 13 bases in between. The germline V gene has CDR1 MDHEN and CDR2 SYDVKM. The CDR3 is 13 residues long. The CDR3 spells CASSAGTPYGYTF. The CDR3 bases are TGTGCCAGCAGCGCGGGAACACCGTATGGCTACACCTTC.

Within the sample, this clonotype is medium-sized (0.01 to 0.1%). V is TRBV20-1 and J is TRBJ2-2; 8 bases are shared with TRBD2. Trimming took 3 bases from V and 7 from J; bases not matched to a gene: 7. The CDR3 contains 14 residues. Germline CDR1 is DFQATT and CDR2 is SNEGSKA (reference sequence). In DNA, the CDR3 is TGCAGTGCTAGTTCTGCAGCGGGAGTCGGGGAGCTGTTTTTT. Residues: CSASSAAGVGELFF.

This clonotype was seen repeatedly, ten times or more. CDR3 in amino acids: CSAGGDRGNQPQHF. CDR3 DNA sequence: TGCAGTGCTGGGGGCGACAGGGGGAATCAGCCCCAGCATTTT. The chain has TRBV20-1 and TRBJ1-5; 9 bases align to TRBD1. CDR3 size: 14 residues. Trimming removed 5 bases from V and 4 bases from J; junction bases left unmatched: 6. Per the germline V gene, CDR1 is DFQATT and CDR2 is SNEGSKA (reference sequence).

This clonotype was recorded many times. V usage is TRBV6-2 or TRBV6-3 and J usage is TRBJ1-2; 8 bases agree with TRBD1. CDR3 length equals 16 residues. The V and J ends lost 5 bases and 2 bases, in that order; junction bases with no gene match: 10. Germline CDR1 and CDR2: MNHEY and SVGEGT. The CDR3 DNA sequence: TGTGCCAGCAGTAGGGGACTCAGGGACAGGAACTATGGCTACACCTTC. Its protein is CASSRGLRDRNYGYTF.

This clonotype has a count of ten or more. This chain connects TRBV20-1 to TRBJ1-5, with 10 nucleotides matching TRBD1. Germline trimming cut 2 bases from V and 7 bases from J; bases unmatched to any gene: 5. CDR3 size: 14 residues. Germline loops: CDR1 DFQATT, CDR2 SNEGSKA (reference sequence). CDR3 coding DNA: TGCAGTGCTAGACCCGACAGGGGGCAACAGCCCCAGCATTTT. As protein: CSARPDRGQQPQHF.

Ten or more counts support this clonotype. The genes are TRBV4-1 and TRBJ2-5; maybe TRBD1 (6 bases). V was clipped by 7 bases and J by 6 bases, with 15 bases between them. The V gene's germline CDR1 is MGHRA and CDR2 YSYEKL. This CDR3 has 13 residues. CDR3 sequence (DNA): TGCGCCAGCATTTTAAGGGGGAAACAGACCCAGTACTTC. This sequence encodes CASILRGKQTQYF.

This clonotype was detected many times. CDR3 coding DNA: TGTGCCAGCAGCTTATCACTCCGGTATAGCAATCAGCCCCAGCATTTT. Its protein is CASSLSLRYSNQPQHF. The rearrangement uses TRBV7-2 and TRBJ1-5; unclear D gene. The CDR3 has 16 residues. Between the trimmed V and J ends, which lost 2 bases and 0 bases, there was a span of 11 bases. From germline, CDR1 is SGHTA and CDR2 FQGNSA.

This clonotype was recorded many times. The V gene is TRBV7-8, the J gene TRBJ2-1; TRBD2 matches at 9 bases. CDR1 and CDR2 (germline): SGHVS, FQNEAQ. CDR3 length equals 17 residues. V lost 4 bases, J lost 8 bases, and 15 bases stayed unmatched. CDR3 coding DNA: TGTGCCAGCAGCTCGCTGCCTCTAGCGGGGATGGGGGATGAGCAGTTCTTC. Amino acids: CASSSLPLAGMGDEQFF.

This clonotype has only a few counts. J is TRBJ2-5 and V is TRBV3-1; a possible D gene is TRBD1 (6 bases). Trimming removed 0 bases at V and 4 bases at J, with 9 bases between. CDR1 and CDR2 from the germline V gene are LGHDT and YNNKEL (reference sequence). The CDR3 is 14 amino acids. The DNA of the CDR3 is TGTGCCAGCAGCCAAGATGTGGGGGCAGAGACCCAGTACTTC. Its translation is CASSQDVGAETQYF.

This sequence joins TRBV9 and TRBJ2-2, with 11 bases fitting TRBD1. The CDR3 consists of 16 residues. CDR1 SGDLS and CDR2 YYNGEE come from the germline V gene. The ends lost 2 bases at V and 0 bases at J; junction bases unmatched: 0. CDR3 region: CASSVGQGANTGELFF. The CDR3 nucleotides read TGTGCCAGCAGCGTGGGACAGGGGGCGAACACCGGGGAGCTGTTTTTT.

This clonotype has at least ten counts. The CDR3 bases are TGTGCCACCCTACCGGGACTAGCGGGCGCCCTCTCCTACAATGAGCAGTTCTTC. Encoded protein: CATLPGLAGALSYNEQFF. V usage is TRBV15 and J usage is TRBJ2-1; 12 bases map to TRBD2. J lost 0 bases, V lost 8 bases, and 11 bases had no gene match. Per the germline V gene, CDR1 is LNHNV and CDR2 is YYDKDF (reference sequence). The CDR3 sequence is 18 residues long.

This clonotype was recorded many times. J is TRBJ2-1 and V is TRBV6-4, with TRBD2 matching 11 bases. There are 15 residues in the CDR3. Germline V gene lookup returns CDR1 MRHNA and CDR2 SNTAGT. V trimming: 0 bases; J trimming: 6 bases; junction bases outside the gene matches: 1. The CDR3 nucleotides read TGTGCCAGCAGTGACTCAACTAGCGGGAGCAATGAGCAGTTCTTC. This translates into CASSDSTSGSNEQFF.

In its sample, this clonotype was seen many times. The rearrangement uses TRBV6-5 and TRBJ2-3; weak D call: TRBD2 (5 bases). V lost 3 bases and J lost 2, with 15 bases in between. CDR1 is MNHEY, CDR2 SVGAGI, per germline. The CDR3 length is 16 residues. This chain's CDR3 is CASSYVRGRTTDTQYF. In DNA, the CDR3 is TGTGCCAGCAGTTATGTGCGCGGGCGAACCACAGATACGCAGTATTTT.

The chain is built from TRBV30 and TRBJ1-5, with D perhaps TRBD1 (6 bases). From germline, CDR1 is GTSNPN and CDR2 SVGIG (reference sequence). V was trimmed by 1 base and J by 1 base, leaving 14 bases between them. The CDR3 has 16 residues. CDR3 DNA sequence: TGTGCCTGGAGTGCCGAGACAGGACGGAGCAATCAGCCCCAGCATTTT. Amino acids: CAWSAETGRSNQPQHF.

This clonotype was seen at least ten times. The chain joins TRBV6-2 or TRBV6-3 to TRBJ2-5; D call uncertain. The germline V gene has CDR1 MNHEY and CDR2 SVGEGT. This CDR3 is built from 12 residues. V lost 5 bases and J lost 5, with 9 bases in between. CDR3 DNA: TGTGCCAGCAGTCCCGCGGAGGAGACCCAGTACTTC. This translates into CASSPAEETQYF.

This clonotype was detected ten times or more. This sequence joins TRBV4-3 and TRBJ2-3, with D unclear. V lost 2 bases to trimming and J lost 2 bases, with 11 bases between them. CDR1 is LGHNA and CDR2 is YSLEER in the germline V gene. This CDR3 comprises 15 residues. CDR3 nucleotide sequence: TGCGCCAGCAGCCAACGACAAGCCTACACAGATACGCAGTATTTT. Its protein is CASSQRQAYTDTQYF.

At least ten counts were recorded for this clonotype. J is TRBJ2-1 and V is TRBV12-3 or TRBV12-4; D is ambiguous. The CDR3 is made up of 12 amino acids. The V gene lost 1 base and the J gene lost 11 bases, with 9 bases spanning the gap. For the CDR3, the DNA is TGTGCCAGCAGTTTAGAGGGTACCAAGCAGTTCTTC. Protein: CASSLEGTKQFF.

This clonotype was seen ten or more times. This chain uses TRBV28 with TRBJ2-1; 10 bases are shared with TRBD2. CDR1 is MDHEN and CDR2 is SYDVKM in the germline V gene. The CDR3 runs 14 residues. The ends lost 5 bases at V and 4 bases at J; junction bases unmatched: 2. CDR3 sequence: CASSPSGSYNEQFF. DNA for the CDR3: TGTGCCAGCAGTCCTAGCGGGAGTTACAATGAGCAGTTCTTC. The full variable domain, rest sourced from reference TRBV28 and TRBJ2-1, is DVKVTQSSRYLVKRTGEKVFLECVQDMDHENMFWYRQDPGLGLRLIYFSYDVKMKEKGDIPEGYSVSREKKERFSLILESASTNQTSMYLCASSPSGSYNEQFFGPGTRLTVL.

There are many counts of this clonotype. V and J are TRBV6-5 and TRBJ2-2; 11 positions match TRBD2. The germline V gene has CDR1 MNHEY and CDR2 SVGAGI. The CDR3 runs to 17 residues. Trimming cost V 3 bases and J 7 bases; bases outside gene matches: 10. CDR3 nucleotides: TGTGCCAGCAGTTATTTTAGCGGGAGGGCCCCCGACGGGGAGCTGTTTTTT. Its translation is CASSYFSGRAPDGELFF.

This clonotype has a count of ten or more. The gene calls are TRBV24-1 and TRBJ2-7, with TRBD2 identical over 8 bases. The CDR3 has 15 residues. CDR1 is KGHDR, CDR2 SFDVKD, per germline. The J segment lost 4 bases and the V segment lost 3 bases, leaving 7 bases of the junction unmatched. CDR3 DNA: TGTGCCACCAGTGATGGGAGCGGGAGAGAGTACGAGCAGTACTTC. This sequence encodes CATSDGSGREYEQYF.

This clonotype was seen more than once but under ten times. This may arise from a read error, as a much more abundant clone is one base away. The rearrangement uses TRBV6-6 and TRBJ2-7; D is undetermined. V dropped 0 bases and J dropped 5 bases, with 8 bases sitting between them. CDR3 length: 13 amino acids. Germline V gene data show CDR1 as MNHNY and CDR2 as SVGAGI (reference sequence). The CDR3 here is CASSYSRFDEQYF. CDR3 in DNA: TGTGCCAGCAGTTACTCGAGATTCGACGAGCAGTACTTC.

In its sample, this clonotype was seen many times. The chain has TRBV6-1 and TRBJ2-1; D not resolved. The CDR3 runs to 14 residues. V lost 7 bases and J lost 4, with 14 bases in between. CDR1 is MNHNS and CDR2 is SASEGT in the germline V gene. CDR3 coding DNA: TGTGCCAGCACGGTCAGCTCCAAATACAATGAGCAGTTCTTC. This gives the protein CASTVSSKYNEQFF.

This clonotype was seen a handful of times. The chain is built from TRBV7-8 and TRBJ2-1; TRBD2 matches 8 bases. The CDR3 covers 16 residues. The ends lost 5 bases at V and 6 bases at J; junction bases unmatched: 12. Germline assignment: CDR1 SGHVS and CDR2 FQNEAQ. The chain's CDR3 is CASSPTSLAGINEQFF. In DNA, the CDR3 is TGTGCCAGCAGCCCAACAAGTCTAGCGGGTATCAATGAGCAGTTCTTC.

Points on this clonotype: Since a much larger clone is just one base distant, this may be a read error. The chain links TRBV15 to TRBJ2-1; D call uncertain. The CDR3 contains 11 residues. CDR1 is LNHNV and CDR2 is YYDKDF in the germline V gene (reference sequence). CDR3 bases: TGTGCCACCGGACCGGATAAGGTGCAGCTCTTC. Translation gives CATGPDKVQLF.

The chain is built from TRBV20-1 and TRBJ1-5; TRBD1 might be the D (5 bases). The V gene's germline CDR1 is DFQATT and CDR2 SNEGSKA (reference sequence). This CDR3 is 16 amino acids long. The ends were cut back, 0 bases at V and 3 bases at J, with 15 bases in the middle. CDR3 bases: TGCAGTGCTAGAGATGGGGGGAGACCGGACAATCAGCCCCAGCATTTT. Translation gives CSARDGGRPDNQPQHF.

This clonotype has at least ten counts. The chain combines TRBV28 with TRBJ1-5; tentatively, D is TRBD1 (5 bases). V lost 6 bases, J lost 3 bases, and 21 bases lay in between. Germline lookup yields CDR1 MDHEN and CDR2 SYDVKM. The CDR3 consists of 17 residues. In DNA, the CDR3 is TGTGCCAGCAGCCCAATAAATCCGGGACCGTCCAATCAGCCCCAGCATTTT. This sequence encodes CASSPINPGPSNQPQHF.